The T cell receptor (beta chain) described here comes from a study of molecular identifiers for immune sequencing clone quantification. Study context: Replicates split RNA from 20,000 or 100,000 naive CD8 cells five ways, and the researchers sequenced four portions. Study-level results: More than 99% of effector molecules, versus under 1% of naive-cell molecules, belonged to clones above 20 RNA copies.

Notes on this clonotype: The antigen remains undetermined.

MiXCR, run by TCRdb on the PCR reads, gives a single entry per CDR3 protein. The table lists approximately 590,000 distinct CDR3 sequences, 25% of them singletons. Germline CDR1 is MNHEY and CDR2 is SMNVEV (reference sequence). The junction had 6 bases not matched to a gene; V was cut back by 3 bases and J by 3 bases. This CDR3 comprises 15 residues. Naive CD8 T cell sorting was performed on the CD8+CD4-CCR7+CD45RA+ phenotype. The sample consisted of naive CD8+ T cells from blood, with Jurkat cell RNA spiked in. The subset denotes: FACS-sorted CD8+CD4-CCR7+CD45RA+ naive T cells. This receptor was identified in a human donor in good health. Some libraries in this study had Jurkat cell RNA spiked in. The genes are TRBV27 and TRBJ2-3, with 7 bases identical to TRBD2. CDR3 in amino acids: CASSFQRLATDTQYF. The CDR3 coding sequence is TGTGCCAGCAGTTTCCAAAGACTAGCAACAGATACGCAGTATTTT.